This T cell receptor beta chain was recovered during a study of blood T cell repertoires in COVID-19. As for the study in general: Nucleic acid was either cDNA or gDNA, and it came from T cells, B-cell-depleted T cells, or PBMCs.

The assay was immunoSEQ multiplex PCR, and TCRdb's table has in-frame clones only and misses some. The sample shows 270,000 or so clones, about four fifths of them seen only once. Germline V gene sequence: CDR1 LNHDA, CDR2 SQIVND (reference sequence). V was shortened by 7 bases and J by 2 bases, with 14 bases between the two germline ends. There are 15 residues in the CDR3. Sequencing was carried out using peripheral blood. The source of this sequence is a woman between 18 and 29 years old with acute or convalescent COVID-19. The V and J genes are TRBV19 and TRBJ1-4; tentative D call: TRBD1 (6 bases). CDR3 region: CASTPYRATNEKLFF. The CDR3, as DNA: TGTGCCAGTACCCCATACAGGGCCACTAATGAAAAACTGTTTTTT.